This record concerns one TCR beta chain sequence. Its matching antigen is unknown. This entry comes from a study of Graves' ophthalmopathy and Graves' hyperthyroidism. Notes on the study in general: Ophthalmopathy and stable hyperthyroidism were discriminated by a 13-signature model, with 87.88% sensitivity and about 84% specificity.

Participants with hyperthyroidism, aged 18 to 65, were newly diagnosed with under 2 months' duration. Patients with other autoimmune diseases, uncontrolled infections, pregnancy or lactation were excluded. Amplifying from RNA transcripts, the study obtained TCR beta CDR3 regions. Amplification began with first-round RT-PCR using HTBI primers, then second-round multiplex PCR was performed. MiXCR was run by TCRdb on the multiplex PCR reads, yielding one entry per CDR3 protein. The sample lists more than 1,000,000 distinct CDR3 sequences, about two fifths occurring once. Germline CDR1 SGHVS, CDR2 FNYEAQ. Trimming pared 1 base from V and 0 bases from J, leaving 13 bases between. The CDR3 contains 16 residues.

The TCR comes from an adult man with Graves' hyperthyroidism. Sequenced: peripheral blood or thyroid tissue (not recorded which). This sequence joins TRBV7-6 and TRBJ2-7; the D is unclear. The CDR3 sequence: CASSLEGESNSYEQYF. The CDR3 DNA sequence: TGTGCCAGCAGCTTAGAGGGTGAGAGTAACTCCTACGAGCAGTACTTC.